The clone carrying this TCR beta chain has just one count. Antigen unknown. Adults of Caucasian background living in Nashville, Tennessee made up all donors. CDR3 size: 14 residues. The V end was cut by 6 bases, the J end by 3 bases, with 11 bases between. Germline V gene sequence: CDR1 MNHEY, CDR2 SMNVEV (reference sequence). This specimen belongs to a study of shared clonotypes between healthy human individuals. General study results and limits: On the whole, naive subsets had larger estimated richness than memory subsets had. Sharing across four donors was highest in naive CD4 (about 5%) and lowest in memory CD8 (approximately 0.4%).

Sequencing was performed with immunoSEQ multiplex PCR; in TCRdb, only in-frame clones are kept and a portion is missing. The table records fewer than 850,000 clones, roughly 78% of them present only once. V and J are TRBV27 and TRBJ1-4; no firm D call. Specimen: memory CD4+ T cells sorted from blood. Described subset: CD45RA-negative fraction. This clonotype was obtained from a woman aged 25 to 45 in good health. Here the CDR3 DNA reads TGTGCCAGCAGAGCCGGAAGATCTAATGAAAAACTGTTTTTT. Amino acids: CASRAGRSNEKLFF.